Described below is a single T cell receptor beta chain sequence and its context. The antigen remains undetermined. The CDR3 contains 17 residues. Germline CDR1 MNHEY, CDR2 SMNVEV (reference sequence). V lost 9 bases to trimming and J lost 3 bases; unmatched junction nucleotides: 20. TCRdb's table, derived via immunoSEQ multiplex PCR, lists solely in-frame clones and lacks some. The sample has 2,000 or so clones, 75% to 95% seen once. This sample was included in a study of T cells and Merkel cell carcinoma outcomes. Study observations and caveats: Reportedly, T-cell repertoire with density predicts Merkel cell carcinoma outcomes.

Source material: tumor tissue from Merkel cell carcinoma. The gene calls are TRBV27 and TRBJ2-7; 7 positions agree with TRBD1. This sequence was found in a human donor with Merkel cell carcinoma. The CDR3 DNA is TGTGCCAGTGCTTTTTGGACAGGCGAACGCCCCTTCTACGAGCAGTACTTC. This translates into CASAFWTGERPFYEQYF.